The rows below give T cell receptor beta chains drawn from one sample of a study of OX40 agonist ivuxolimab in advanced cancers. The table came from immunoSEQ multiplex PCR; TCRdb's copy has only in-frame clones and leaves some out. The data contain 14,000 or so clones, 60% to 85% of them singletons. Source: CD4+ or CD8+ T cells sorted from blood, taken in a trial of the OX40 agonist ivuxolimab. Receptors were obtained from an adult with an advanced solid tumor such as melanoma, head and neck, liver or kidney cancer. The CDR3 runs from the conserved cysteine through the conserved F or W.

cdr3_length j_call v_call cdr3_aa
12 TRBJ2-5 TRBV9 CASSVDQETQYF
16 TRBJ2-7 TRBV9 CASSVDIGGQSGEQYF
14 TRBJ2-3 TRBV27 CASSLQEGTDTQYF
15 TRBJ1-1 TRBV5-1 CASSLGGPGNTEAFF
15 TRBJ1-5 TRBV28 CASSRDTGSLQPQHF
12 TRBJ2-7 TRBV9 CASSEAGGGQYF
15 TRBJ1-3 TRBV5-5 CASSLSRRTGNTIYF
15 TRBJ1-2 TRBV9 CASSGVDRVFYGYTF
14 TRBJ1-2 TRBV2 CASSLATANYGYTF
16 TRBJ2-2 TRBV14 CASSQPRNGLTGELFF
11 TRBJ2-1 TRBV6-1 CASSYLVEQFF
12 TRBJ2-1 TRBV6-5 CASSYAYNEQFF
14 TRBJ2-3 TRBV6-4 CASSSGGETDTQYF
16 TRBJ2-1 TRBV6-4 CASSARGASGGYEQFF
15 TRBJ1-2 TRBV7-9 CASQGWGRRNYGYTF
17 TRBJ2-2 TRBV7-9 CASSPGTSGANTGELFF
14 TRBJ2-5 TRBV5-1 CASSLAPEGETQYF
12 TRBJ2-1 TRBV15 CATSREGREQFF
17 TRBJ1-1 TRBV4-3 CASSPDRAGGWNTEAFF
16 TRBJ2-7 TRBV27 CASSLRGMAPSYEQYF
13 TRBJ2-7 TRBV27 CASSSGQSYEQYF
19 TRBJ1-1 TRBV9 CASSVDTGGAQSLPGEAFF
15 TRBJ2-1 TRBV5-6 CASSLGGGAYNEQFF
17 TRBJ2-3 TRBV4-1 CASSLEAPAVSTDTQYF
13 TRBJ1-2 TRBV2 CASSTGGGYGYTF
12 TRBJ2-3 TRBV9 CASSVSTDTQYF
13 TRBJ2-7 TRBV5-6 CASSSILGYEQYF
14 TRBJ2-1 TRBV30 CALDQAGGRDEQFF
13 TRBJ1-1 TRBV27 CASSLFGNTEAFF
15 TRBJ2-5 TRBV7-9 CASSYGTSGQETQYF
16 TRBJ2-3 TRBV27 CASSPWTSGGTDTQYF
13 TRBJ2-1 TRBV6-1 CASRADVSVEQFF
14 TRBJ2-5 TRBV7-9 CASRSPGGEETQYF
14 TRBJ1-2 TRBV4-3 CASSQEVRDYGYTF
14 TRBJ1-2 TRBV1 CTSSRRGMDYGYTF
13 TRBJ2-1 TRBV4-1 CASSQEGYNEQFF
16 TRBJ2-7 TRBV4-3 CASSQDASGQGYEQYF
15 TRBJ2-7 TRBV5-1 CASRLIGTTTYEQYF